A single sample is the source of the 5 T cell receptor beta chains below, sequenced in a study of blood T cells in healthy people across ages. Primed by a sample-barcoded 5' primer and a J-beta primer mix, a second PCR proceeded for 7 to 11 cycles. TCRdb ran MiXCR on the 5' RACE reads and lists one entry per CDR3 protein. This sample has fewer than 600,000 distinct CDR3 sequences; about 29% occur once, and the top ten carry approximately 3.3%. The data were also submitted as part of a second study, on T cells of mothers and their children.

Sequenced sample: blood. These TCRs come from a boy between 2 and 10 years old in good health.

The chain uses TRBV19 and TRBJ2-1; 9 bases fit TRBD2. The CDR3 consists of 17 residues. V shed 1 base, J shed 6 bases, and the junction held 10 bases outside the gene matches. The V gene's germline CDR1 is LNHDA and CDR2 SQIVND (reference sequence). The CDR3 sequence is CASSIGLGLAGLNEQFF. In DNA form, the CDR3 reads TGTGCCAGTAGTATAGGTCTTGGGCTAGCGGGACTCAATGAGCAGTTCTTC.

This clonotype showed up just a few times. This chain uses TRBV12-3 or TRBV12-4 with TRBJ2-4; D remains ambiguous. The CDR3 runs to 13 residues. Trimming took 5 bases from V and 14 from J, leaving 19 bases between them. The CDR3 nucleotides are TGTGCCAGCAGTCCCCTCACTGGACCAGTTAAGTACTTC. This gives the protein CASSPLTGPVKYF.

CDR3 protein: CASSLGAPGSYEQYF. DNA for the CDR3: TGTGCCAGCAGCTTAGGGGCTCCGGGGTCCTACGAGCAGTACTTC. The chain has TRBV13 and TRBJ2-7, with D possibly being TRBD2 (5 bases). V lost 0 bases and J lost 1, with 10 bases in between. CDR1 and CDR2 from the germline V gene are PRHDT and FYEKMQ (reference sequence). The CDR3 has 15 amino acids.

This chain joins TRBV7-9 and TRBJ1-1; the match to TRBD1 covers 8 bases. The CDR3 spans 18 residues. CDR1 is SEHNR and CDR2 is FQNEAQ in the germline V gene (reference sequence). Trimming removed 4 bases from V and 6 bases from J; junction bases left unmatched: 19. In nucleotides, the CDR3 is TGTGCCAGCAGCTGGGACGGGGACAGGCGGGGGTGGTACGCTGAAGCTTTCTTT. Translating gives CASSWDGDRRGWYAEAFF.

This clonotype was seen only once. V usage is TRBV12-3 or TRBV12-4 and J usage is TRBJ2-3; tentatively, D is TRBD1 (5 bases). V was shortened by 3 bases and J by 5 bases, with 9 bases between the two germline ends. The CDR3 is made up of 13 amino acids. CDR3 sequence (DNA): TGTGCCAGCAGTTTCAGGGAAGGAGATACGCAGTATTTT. This codes for CASSFREGDTQYF.